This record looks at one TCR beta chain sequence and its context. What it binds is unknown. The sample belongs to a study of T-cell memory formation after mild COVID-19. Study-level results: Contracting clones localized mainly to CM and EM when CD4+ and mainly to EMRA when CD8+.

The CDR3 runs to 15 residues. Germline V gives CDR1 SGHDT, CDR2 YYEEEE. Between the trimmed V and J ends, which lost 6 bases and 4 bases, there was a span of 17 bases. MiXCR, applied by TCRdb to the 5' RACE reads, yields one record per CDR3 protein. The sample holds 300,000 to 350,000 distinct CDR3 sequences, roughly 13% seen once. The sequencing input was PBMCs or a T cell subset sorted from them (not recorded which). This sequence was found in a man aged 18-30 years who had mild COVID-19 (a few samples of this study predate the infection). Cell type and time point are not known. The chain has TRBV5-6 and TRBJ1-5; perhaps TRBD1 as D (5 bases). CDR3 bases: TGTGCCAGCATCCCCAGGGTTAGGAGGAATCAGCCCCAGCATTTT. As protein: CASIPRVRRNQPQHF.